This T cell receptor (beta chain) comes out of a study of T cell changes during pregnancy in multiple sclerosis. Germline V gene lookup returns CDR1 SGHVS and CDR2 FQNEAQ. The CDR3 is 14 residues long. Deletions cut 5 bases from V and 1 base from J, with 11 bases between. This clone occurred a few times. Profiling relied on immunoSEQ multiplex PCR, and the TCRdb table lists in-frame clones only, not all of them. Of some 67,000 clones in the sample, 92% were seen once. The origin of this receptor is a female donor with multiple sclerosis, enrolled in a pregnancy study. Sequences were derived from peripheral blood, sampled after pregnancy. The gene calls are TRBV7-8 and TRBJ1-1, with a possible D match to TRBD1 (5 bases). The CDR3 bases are TGTGCCAGCAGCACCGACGGGGGGAACACTGAAGCTTTCTTT. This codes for CASSTDGGNTEAFF.